This is a list of T cell receptor beta chains from one sample in a study of shared clonotypes between healthy human individuals. Assay used: immunoSEQ multiplex PCR; TCRdb lists only in-frame clones, some missing. The profile shows about 2.5 million clones, roughly 90% of them singletons. Specimen: naive CD4+ T cells from PBMCs. Every receptor here comes from a man aged 18 to 35 in good health. Some clones in this sample may be carry-over from other donors' samples. CDR3s include the opening cysteine and the closing phenylalanine or tryptophan. D genes are given only for firm matches. Clone size appears in some rows only: once, few, many, or a class for an expanded clone.

d_call,v_call,clone_size,j_call,cdr3_nt,cdr3_aa
.,TRBV20-1,.,TRBJ2-3,TGCAGTGCCGCCTCCGAAGATACGCAGTATTTT,CSAASEDTQYF
.,TRBV29-1,few,TRBJ1-1,TGCAGCGCCGACAACAGGGCAAACACTGAAGCTTTCTTT,CSADNRANTEAFF
.,TRBV15,.,TRBJ2-3,TGTGCCACGAGTCATGAAGATACGCAGTATTTT,CATSHEDTQYF
.,TRBV28,.,TRBJ1-2,TGTGCCAGCAGTCCTGACAGGACCTATGGCTACACCTTC,CASSPDRTYGYTF
.,TRBV19,.,TRBJ1-5,TGTGCCAGTACCCCGAGTCTCGGGGTTCCTCGGCCCCAGCATTTT,CASTPSLGVPRPQHF
.,TRBV10-3,.,TRBJ1-5,TGTGCCATCAGCCCCACAATCAATCAGCCCCAGCATTTT,CAISPTINQPQHF
.,TRBV28,.,TRBJ2-6,TGTGCCAGCAGTTCCCCCTACACAAACAAGGACGGGGCCAACGTCCTGACTTTC,CASSSPYTNKDGANVLTF
TRBD1,TRBV18,few,TRBJ1-1,TGTGCCAGCTCACCGGGGACAGGGGTGAACACTGAAGCTTTCTTT,CASSPGTGVNTEAFF
TRBD2,TRBV4-1,.,TRBJ2-3,TGCGCCAGCAGCGGTGCCCTCCTAGCGGGCAGCACAGATACGCAGTATTTT,CASSGALLAGSTDTQYF
TRBD1,TRBV2,.,TRBJ2-7,TGTGCCAGCAGTGAACAGGGACAGGGCTACGAGCAGTACTTC,CASSEQGQGYEQYF
.,TRBV7-2,.,TRBJ2-5,TGTGCCAGCAGCCGAAACAGGGAGGAGACCCAGTACTTC,CASSRNREETQYF
TRBD2,TRBV9,.,TRBJ2-1,TGTGCCAGCAGCGTAGCCCCGGGGGGGACTAGCGGTAGGAATGAGCAGTTCTTC,CASSVAPGGTSGRNEQFF
.,TRBV5-1,.,TRBJ2-1,TGCGCCAGCAGCTCAGGCAGTGGTGAGCAGTTCTTC,CASSSGSGEQFF
TRBD2,TRBV5-4,.,TRBJ2-1,TGTGCCAGCAGCTGGGGGGGGGCCTACAATGAGCAGTTCTTC,CASSWGGAYNEQFF
TRBD2,TRBV7-8,.,TRBJ2-5,TGTGCCAGCAGCCCAAGGGGGTCTAGCGGGGTCCAAGAGACCCAGTACTTC,CASSPRGSSGVQETQYF
.,TRBV28,few,TRBJ1-5,TGTGCCAGCAGTTTCCCCATCGGATCTGAACTGCATTTT,CASSFPIGSELHF
.,TRBV5-1,once,TRBJ2-7,TGCGCCAGCAGCGGGAGTTTCTACGAGCAGTACTTC,CASSGSFYEQYF
.,TRBV7-2,.,TRBJ1-3,TGTGCCAGCAGCCCGAGCGGAAACACCATATATTTT,CASSPSGNTIYF
.,TRBV5-1,.,TRBJ2-1,TGCGCCAGCAGCAAATCTCTAGCGTTTTCCTACAATGAGCAGTTCTTC,CASSKSLAFSYNEQFF
.,TRBV5-4,.,TRBJ1-1,TGTGCCAGCAGTTCGAAACCGGGACAAACGAACACTGAAGCTTTCTTT,CASSSKPGQTNTEAFF
.,TRBV7-8,.,TRBJ1-5,TGTGCCAGCAGCTTATGGCCGGGAGGGGGGGTGTATCAGCCCCAGCATTTT,CASSLWPGGGVYQPQHF
.,TRBV4-2,.,TRBJ1-5,TGTGCCAGCAGCCAAAACAGGTTTATGGGGGGCAATCAGCCCCAGCATTTT,CASSQNRFMGGNQPQHF
.,TRBV28,.,TRBJ2-7,TGTGCCAGCAGTCCCCCCAGCGGCTCCTACGAGCAGTACTTC,CASSPPSGSYEQYF
.,TRBV27,once,TRBJ1-2,TGTGCCAGCAGTTTATCCTCCAGGGATGGCTACACCTTC,CASSLSSRDGYTF
.,TRBV5-4,.,TRBJ2-7,TGTGCCAGCAGCTCTCTTGGAAGCGGTTCAAGCTCCTACGAGCAGTACTTC,CASSSLGSGSSSYEQYF
TRBD1,TRBV28,.,TRBJ2-7,TGTGCCAGCAGTACCCCAGGGGGCCCCTACGAGCAGTACTTC,CASSTPGGPYEQYF
.,TRBV6-1,.,TRBJ1-5,TGTGCCAGCAGTGTACAGGTCAATCAGCCCCAGCATTTT,CASSVQVNQPQHF
TRBD1,TRBV2,.,TRBJ2-7,TGTGCCAGCTCGGGGCCAGGGGGCCTTAGCTCCTACGAGCAGTACTTC,CASSGPGGLSSYEQYF
.,TRBV6-5,.,TRBJ1-4,TGTGCCAGCAGTTACATGGATGCGGCGCAGAGGGGAAAACTGTTTTTT,CASSYMDAAQRGKLFF
.,TRBV27,.,TRBJ2-3,TGTGCCAGCAGTTTCAATCCGTTCGTAAGCACCAACACAGATACGCAGTATTTT,CASSFNPFVSTNTDTQYF
.,TRBV5-6,once,TRBJ2-3,TGTGCCAGCAGCTTGGACAACCCTAGCACAGATACGCAGTATTTT,CASSLDNPSTDTQYF